The 29 T cell receptor beta chains listed next were all sequenced from one sample in a study of T cells in localized non-small cell lung cancer. Method: immunoSEQ multiplex PCR; TCRdb's copy keeps in-frame clones and lacks some. Seen here are about 74,000 clones, approximately 84% observed once, and the top ten hold 1.3%. The source was peripheral blood, collected before any cancer treatment. The receptors derive from a female donor older than 55 with stage I lung adenocarcinoma.

This clone occurred once. The chain joins TRBV6-1 to TRBJ2-7, with D maybe TRBD2 (5 bases). This CDR3 region has 12 residues. Per germline, CDR1 MNHNS and CDR2 SASEGT. V was shortened by 5 bases and J by 8 bases, with 13 bases between the two germline ends. CDR3 amino acids: CASSPSRLKQYF. In DNA form, the CDR3 reads TGTGCCAGCAGTCCGTCTCGACTAAAGCAGTACTTC.

V gene TRBV5-4 combines with J gene TRBJ2-3; a possible D gene is TRBD1 (6 bases). V was pared by 4 bases and J by 8 bases, with 23 bases between. Germline V gene data show CDR1 as SGHNT and CDR2 as YYREEE (reference sequence). The length of the CDR3 is 16 residues. In nucleotides, the CDR3 is TGTGCCAGCAGCGCCCCGGACAGATCTCTGGGACGTACGCAGTATTTT. Translated, it gives CASSAPDRSLGRTQYF.

This sequence joins TRBV6-1 and TRBJ2-1; 9 bases agree with TRBD2. The CDR3 consists of 14 residues. The germline CDR1 and CDR2 sequences are MNHNS and SASEGT. With 6 bases clipped from V and 5 bases from J, the junction kept 5 bases outside the gene matches. The CDR3 here is CASRLAGTNNEQFF. The CDR3 bases are TGTGCCAGCAGACTAGCGGGTACTAACAATGAGCAGTTCTTC.

This clone appeared a single time. V gene TRBV7-6 combines with J gene TRBJ2-2; TRBD2 aligns across 12 bases. The CDR3 consists of 18 residues. V lost 4 bases to trimming and J lost 4 bases; unmatched junction nucleotides: 10. Germline CDR1 SGHVS, CDR2 FNYEAQ. The CDR3 DNA follows: TGTGCCAGCAGCTCCACCGGCACTAGCGGGGGGCCCACCGGGGAGCTGTTTTTT. The encoded protein is CASSSTGTSGGPTGELFF.

This chain connects TRBV2 to TRBJ2-1; TRBD1 is a possible D gene (6 bases). V dropped 1 base and J dropped 8 bases, with 12 bases sitting between them. This CDR3 is 14 amino acids long. CDR1 is SNHLY and CDR2 is FYNNEI in the germline V gene. In DNA, the CDR3 is TGTGCCAGCAGTGAAGTGGACAGAGAGGATGAGCAGTTCTTC. Amino acids: CASSEVDREDEQFF.

This chain joins TRBV19 and TRBJ2-7; the D gene is possibly TRBD1 (6 bases). Between the trimmed V and J ends, which lost 3 bases and 5 bases, there was a span of 14 bases. Germline V gives CDR1 LNHDA, CDR2 SQIVND (reference sequence). This CDR3 region has 14 residues. CDR3 DNA sequence: TGTGCCAGTAGTATGGGGCAGGGGACCCACGAGCAGTACTTC. Encoded protein: CASSMGQGTHEQYF.

The chain recombines TRBV29-1 with TRBJ2-5; D is ambiguous. Germline V CDR1 and CDR2: SQVTM, ANQGSEA. The CDR3 spans 10 residues. V dropped 5 bases and J dropped 4 bases, with 5 bases sitting between them. The CDR3 region is CSVLRETQYF. The CDR3 DNA reads as TGCAGCGTTTTGAGAGAGACCCAGTACTTC.

The V gene is TRBV19, the J gene TRBJ2-7; TRBD1 matches at 11 bases. The CDR3 loop spans 14 amino acids. The V segment lost 5 bases and the J segment 1 base; nucleotides outside the gene matches: 1. Looked up from germline, CDR1 is LNHDA and CDR2 is SQIVND (reference sequence). This CDR3 is CASSGTGGSYEQYF. DNA for the CDR3: TGTGCCAGTAGTGGGACAGGGGGTTCCTACGAGCAGTACTTC.

This chain links TRBV25-1 with TRBJ2-6; D remains ambiguous. The CDR3 runs 15 residues. The germline V gene encodes CDR1 MGHDK and CDR2 SYGVNS. V gave up 2 bases and J gave up 1 base, with 6 bases separating them. CDR3: CASSEVGSGANVLTF. The CDR3 DNA sequence: TGTGCCAGCAGTGAAGTAGGGTCTGGGGCCAACGTCCTGACTTTC.

In nucleotides, the CDR3 is TGCGCCAGCAGCTTAGGTACAGGGGGATACAATGAGCAGTTCTTC. It yields the protein CASSLGTGGYNEQFF. V gene TRBV5-1 combines with J gene TRBJ2-1; TRBD1 agrees at 8 bases. The CDR3 loop spans 15 amino acids. CDR1 SGHRS and CDR2 YFSETQ come from the germline V gene. Losses at the gene ends were 2 bases for V and 4 bases for J; bases not matched to a gene: 5.

This clone was seen a few times. Written as DNA, the CDR3 is TGTGCCAGCAGCTTTAGCGAGCCAAACTACGAGCAGTACTTC. Translation: CASSFSEPNYEQYF. V usage is TRBV11-3 and J usage is TRBJ2-7, with a tentative D call TRBD2 (5 bases). Trimming pared 3 bases from V and 3 bases from J, leaving 12 bases between. The CDR3 runs 14 residues. Per germline, CDR1 SGHNT and CDR2 YENEEA.

The V gene is TRBV5-4, the J gene TRBJ2-3, with D possibly TRBD1 on 6 matching bases. V was clipped by 4 bases and J by 2 bases, with 11 bases between them. The CDR3 extends over 14 amino acids. Germline CDR1 and CDR2: SGHNT and YYREEE (reference sequence). CDR3 amino acids: CASSTWTVTDTQYF. The CDR3 DNA sequence: TGTGCCAGCAGCACCTGGACAGTCACAGATACGCAGTATTTT.

This clone was observed once. CDR3 sequence (DNA): TGTGCCAGCAGCTCGGACGGAGCTAATGAAAAACTGTTTTTT. This codes for CASSSDGANEKLFF. The genes are TRBV5-4 and TRBJ1-4; D gene unclear. The V gene's germline CDR1 is SGHNT and CDR2 YYREEE (reference sequence). The CDR3 is made up of 14 amino acids. Between the trimmed V and J ends, which lost 3 bases and 3 bases, there was a span of 9 bases.

The V gene is TRBV5-4, the J gene TRBJ2-1; D may be TRBD1 (6 bases). The length of the CDR3 is 15 residues. Germline V gene data show CDR1 as SGHNT and CDR2 as YYREEE (reference sequence). Trimming stripped 4 bases from V and 7 bases from J, with 18 bases between. CDR3: CASSLDSRVGNEQFF. The CDR3 DNA follows: TGTGCCAGCAGCCTGGACAGCCGCGTGGGGAATGAGCAGTTCTTC.

The genes are TRBV9 and TRBJ1-2; D is undetermined. The CDR3 covers 14 residues. CDR1 is SGDLS and CDR2 is YYNGEE in the germline V gene. The germline V and J ends were trimmed by 3 bases and 1 base, with 10 bases remaining between them. The CDR3 loop reads CASSDPTVNYGYTF. In DNA, the CDR3 is TGTGCCAGCAGCGACCCTACAGTTAACTATGGCTACACCTTC.

The V and J genes are TRBV7-3 and TRBJ1-3, with 8 bases aligning to TRBD1. This CDR3 region has 17 residues. V was clipped by 3 bases and J by 4 bases; unmatched bases: 11. From germline, CDR1 is SGHTA and CDR2 FQGTGA. The CDR3 bases are TGTGCCAGCAGCTTGAAACAGGGGGTAAGGCTGGGAAACACCATATATTTT. Translation gives CASSLKQGVRLGNTIYF.

The V call is TRBV23-1, the J call TRBJ2-5; D not resolved. TRBV23-1 belongs to the ORF category, with a function that is uncertain. The CDR3 contains 17 residues. Between the trimmed V and J ends, which lost 2 bases and 5 bases, there was a span of 21 bases. CDR3 loop: CASSQKYLSAPRETQYF. In DNA form, the CDR3 reads TGCGCCAGCAGTCAAAAATATTTGTCGGCCCCTCGGGAGACCCAGTACTTC.

The genes are TRBV4-2 and TRBJ2-7, with D possibly matching TRBD2 (6 bases). The germline V gene encodes CDR1 LGHNA and CDR2 YNFKEQ. V lost 4 bases and J lost 7, with 17 bases in between. This CDR3 spans 14 amino acids. The CDR3 region has the DNA TGTGCCAGCAGCCCCCGGGACGCCGCGGGGGAGCAGTACTTC. Its protein is CASSPRDAAGEQYF.

J is TRBJ2-1 and V is TRBV9, with 7 bases identical to TRBD2. With 0 bases clipped from V and 7 bases from J, the junction kept 7 bases outside the gene matches. Germline V gene lookup returns CDR1 SGDLS and CDR2 YYNGEE. This CDR3 is 15 amino acids long. Here the CDR3 DNA reads TGTGCCAGCAGCGTAGCTGCGGGAGCGGTGAATGAGCAGTTCTTC. This gives the protein CASSVAAGAVNEQFF.

This sequence joins TRBV7-2 and TRBJ1-2; the D is unclear. CDR1 and CDR2 from the germline V gene are SGHTA and FQGNSA. The CDR3 has 15 amino acids. V shed 3 bases and J shed 0 bases, with 11 bases lying between them. The chain's CDR3 is CASSFVSQANYGYTF. The CDR3 coding sequence is TGTGCCAGCAGCTTCGTCAGCCAGGCTAACTATGGCTACACCTTC.

This chain connects TRBV19 to TRBJ1-6, with 7 bases fitting TRBD1. The germline CDR1 and CDR2 sequences are LNHDA and SQIVND (reference sequence). The CDR3 has 15 residues. V lost 2 bases and J lost 8; bases outside the gene matches: 6. The CDR3: CASSIWGRGHSPLHF. The CDR3 bases are TGTGCCAGTAGTATATGGGGGAGGGGGCATTCACCCCTCCACTTT.

This chain joins TRBV9 and TRBJ2-3; TRBD1 matches at 10 bases. CDR3 size: 16 residues. The V and J ends lost 3 bases and 3 bases, in that order; junction bases with no gene match: 7. The germline V gene encodes CDR1 SGDLS and CDR2 YYNGEE. The CDR3 reads CASSAPLGQGTDTQYF. The CDR3 DNA reads as TGTGCCAGCAGCGCCCCACTGGGACAGGGGACAGATACGCAGTATTTT.

The chain carries TRBV28 and TRBJ2-2; the D is unclear. The CDR3 loop spans 15 amino acids. In germline, CDR1 is MDHEN, CDR2 SYDVKM. The V gene lost 5 bases and the J gene lost 1 base, with 11 bases spanning the gap. The CDR3 nucleotides are TGTGCCAGCAGTCCCGTGGGTGGGAACACCGGGGAGCTGTTTTTT. Its protein is CASSPVGGNTGELFF.

The chain couples TRBV28 to TRBJ1-5; weak D call: TRBD1 (5 bases). CDR1 MDHEN and CDR2 SYDVKM come from the germline V gene. This CDR3 spans 13 amino acids. Trimming removed 8 bases at V and 5 bases at J, with 13 bases between. The CDR3 is CASVWQGDQPQHF. CDR3 nucleotides: TGTGCCAGCGTTTGGCAGGGTGATCAGCCCCAGCATTTT.

The chain carries TRBV19 and TRBJ1-2; the D gene is possibly TRBD1 (5 bases). Per germline, CDR1 LNHDA and CDR2 SQIVND (reference sequence). V gave up 1 base and J gave up 4 bases, with 10 bases separating them. The CDR3 sequence is 14 residues long. The CDR3 sequence is CASSIVPGIYGYTF. The CDR3 DNA reads as TGTGCCAGTAGTATAGTCCCAGGGATCTATGGCTACACCTTC.

The chain links TRBV7-9 to TRBJ2-7; no clear D. The CDR3 spans 14 residues. The V gene lost 7 bases and the J gene lost 5 bases, with 18 bases spanning the gap. Germline V gives CDR1 SEHNR, CDR2 FQNEAQ (reference sequence). The DNA for the CDR3 is TGTGCCAGCACCTCAAGAGACCGCGCCAACGAGCAGTACTTC. The encoded protein is CASTSRDRANEQYF. Filled out from reference TRBV7-9 and TRBJ2-7, the complete variable domain reads DTGVSQNPRHKITKRGQNVTFRCDPISEHNRLYWYRQTLGQGPEFLTYFQNEAQLEKSRLLSDRFSAERPKGSFSTLEIQRTEQGDSAMYLCASTSRDRANEQYFGPGTRLTVT.

The V and J genes are TRBV5-1 and TRBJ2-1, with 7 positions matching TRBD2. Germline V gives CDR1 SGHRS, CDR2 YFSETQ. The V segment lost 0 bases and the J segment 13 bases; nucleotides outside the gene matches: 10. The CDR3 has 14 amino acids. The CDR3 sequence is CASSLAVVRGEQFF. For the CDR3, the DNA is TGCGCCAGCAGCTTGGCAGTGGTACGGGGGGAACAGTTCTTC.

This clone was seen just once. V and J are TRBV7-2 and TRBJ2-3, with a possible D match to TRBD2 (6 bases). This CDR3 is built from 17 residues. V shed 0 bases and J shed 5 bases, with 18 bases lying between them. Per germline, CDR1 SGHTA and CDR2 FQGNSA. The CDR3: CASSLAGLGSGKDTQYF. For the CDR3, the DNA is TGTGCCAGCAGCTTAGCGGGGTTAGGTAGCGGCAAAGATACGCAGTATTTT. Combining the CDR3 with reference TRBV7-2 and TRBJ2-3 gives the whole variable domain GAGVSQSPSNKVTEKGKDVELRCDPISGHTALYWYRQSLGQGLEFLIYFQGNSAPDKSGLPSDRFSAERTGGSVSTLTIQRTQQEDSAVYLCASSLAGLGSGKDTQYFGPGTRLTVL.

The chain links TRBV2 to TRBJ2-1, with 9 positions matching TRBD2. The CDR3 covers 15 residues. Trimming removed 3 bases from V and 6 bases from J; junction bases left unmatched: 6. Germline V lookup: CDR1 SNHLY, CDR2 FYNNEI. The CDR3 DNA follows: TGTGCCAGCAGTGAGGCCCTAGCGGGGTTCAATGAGCAGTTCTTC. Protein sequence: CASSEALAGFNEQFF.